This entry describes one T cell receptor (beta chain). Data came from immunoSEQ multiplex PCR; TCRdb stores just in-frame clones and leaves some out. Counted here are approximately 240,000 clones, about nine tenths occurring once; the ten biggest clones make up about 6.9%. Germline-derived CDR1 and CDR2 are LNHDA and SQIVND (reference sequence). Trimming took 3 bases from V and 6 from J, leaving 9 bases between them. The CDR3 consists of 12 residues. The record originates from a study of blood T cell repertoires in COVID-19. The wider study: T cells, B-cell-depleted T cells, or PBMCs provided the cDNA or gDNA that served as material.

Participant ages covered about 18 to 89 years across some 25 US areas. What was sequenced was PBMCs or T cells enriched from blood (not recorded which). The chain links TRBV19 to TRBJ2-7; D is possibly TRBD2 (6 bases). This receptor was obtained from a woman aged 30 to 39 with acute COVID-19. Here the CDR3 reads CASSMGGSEQYF. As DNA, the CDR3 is TGTGCCAGTAGTATGGGGGGAAGCGAGCAGTACTTC.